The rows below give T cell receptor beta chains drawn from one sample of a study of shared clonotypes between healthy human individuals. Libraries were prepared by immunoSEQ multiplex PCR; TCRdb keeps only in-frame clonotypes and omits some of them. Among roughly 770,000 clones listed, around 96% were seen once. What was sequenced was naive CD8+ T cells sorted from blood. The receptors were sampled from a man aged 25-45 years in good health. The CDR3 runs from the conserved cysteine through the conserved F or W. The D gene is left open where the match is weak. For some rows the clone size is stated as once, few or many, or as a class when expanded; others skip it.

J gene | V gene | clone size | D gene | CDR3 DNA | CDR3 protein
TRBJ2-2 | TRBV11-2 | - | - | TGTGCCAGCAGCTCGTTGGGGTTCTGGGGTGGGACCGGGGAGCTGTTTTTT | CASSSLGFWGGTGELFF
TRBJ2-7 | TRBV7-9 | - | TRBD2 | TGTGCCAGCAGCCTCTTAGCGGGAGGGCTTAACGAGCAGTACTTC | CASSLLAGGLNEQYF
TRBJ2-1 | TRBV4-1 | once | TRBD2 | TGCGCCAGCAGCCTCTTTACCGGGACTACATACAATGAGCAGTTCTTC | CASSLFTGTTYNEQFF
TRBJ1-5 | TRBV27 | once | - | TGTGCCAGCAGTTGGGAGGGAAGGCAGCCCCAGCATTTT | CASSWEGRQPQHF
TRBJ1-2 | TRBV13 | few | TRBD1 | TGTGCCAGCAGCTTCCGACAGGGTCTCGGCTACACCTTC | CASSFRQGLGYTF
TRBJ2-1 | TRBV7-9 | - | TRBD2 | TGTGCCAGCAGCTTTACTAGCGGGAGATCCTACAATGAGCAGTTCTTC | CASSFTSGRSYNEQFF
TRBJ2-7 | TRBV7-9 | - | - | TGTGCCAGCAGCGGCTCCTTATCCGAGCAGTACTTC | CASSGSLSEQYF
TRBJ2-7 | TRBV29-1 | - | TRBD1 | TGCAGCGTTGCAAAGGGACAGGGGTCCTACTACGAGCAGTACTTC | CSVAKGQGSYYEQYF
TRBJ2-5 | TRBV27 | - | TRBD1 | TGTGCCAGCAGTTTACTAGGGGGCGGTGAGACCCAGTACTTC | CASSLLGGGETQYF
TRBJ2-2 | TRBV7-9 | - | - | TGTGCCAGCAGCTTACGTCCGGGGCTGACCGGGGAGCTGTTTTTT | CASSLRPGLTGELFF
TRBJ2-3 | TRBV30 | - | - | TGTGCCTGGAGTATAGGCGGGGCCCCCACAGATACGCAGTATTTT | CAWSIGGAPTDTQYF
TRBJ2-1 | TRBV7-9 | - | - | TGTGCCAGCAGCTTAGCGCGCGTACAGGGAAATGAGCAGTTCTTC | CASSLARVQGNEQFF
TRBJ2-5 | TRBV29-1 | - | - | TGCAGCGTTCCCGGACGGTACCAAGAGACCCAGTACTTC | CSVPGRYQETQYF
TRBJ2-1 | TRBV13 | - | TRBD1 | TGTGCCAGCAGCTCTACAGGGGACTCCTACAATGAGCAGTTCTTC | CASSSTGDSYNEQFF
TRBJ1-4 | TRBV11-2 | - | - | TGTGCCAGCAGCCCCCGGGTCACTAATGAAAAACTGTTTTTT | CASSPRVTNEKLFF
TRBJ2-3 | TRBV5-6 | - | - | TGTGCCAGCAGCTTGTGGGGGGAAGACGGGACACCTAGCACAGATACGCAGTATTTT | CASSLWGEDGTPSTDTQYF
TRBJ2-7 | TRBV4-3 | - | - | TGCGCCAGCAGCCAAGAACGGGGGTCCTACGAGCAGTACTTC | CASSQERGSYEQYF
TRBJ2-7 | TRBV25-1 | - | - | TGTGCCAGCAGTGGGTCGTCGGGAATTGAGGGCTGGAGCTACGAGCAGTACTTC | CASSGSSGIEGWSYEQYF
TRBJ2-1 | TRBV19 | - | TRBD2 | TGTGCCAGTAGCTCCTTGCGGGAGGGCCTTAGTGAGCAGTTCTTC | CASSSLREGLSEQFF
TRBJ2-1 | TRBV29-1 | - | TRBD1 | TGCAGCTCCAGACCCTCGACAGGGTATGAGCAGTTCTTC | CSSRPSTGYEQFF
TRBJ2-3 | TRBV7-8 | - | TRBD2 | TGTGCCAGCAGCACCCGCCTACTAGCGGGAGGGCCTCGAACAGATACGCAGTATTTT | CASSTRLLAGGPRTDTQYF
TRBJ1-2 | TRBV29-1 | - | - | TGCAGCGTTGAGGGCAGGTTGGGGAGAGGCTACACCTTC | CSVEGRLGRGYTF
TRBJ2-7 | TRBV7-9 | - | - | TGTGCCAGCAGTTCCCGGGACGGTGGGTCCTACGAGCAGTACTTC | CASSSRDGGSYEQYF
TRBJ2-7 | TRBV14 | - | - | TGTGCCAGCAGCCAACAGGGAGGGGGCTACGAGCAGTACTTC | CASSQQGGGYEQYF
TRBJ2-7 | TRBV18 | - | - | TGTGCCAGCTCACCACAAAGTCGCAGACTCCACTACGAGCAGTACTTC | CASSPQSRRLHYEQYF
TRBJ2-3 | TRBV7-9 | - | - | TGTGCCAGCACCCTTAGATGGGAAGAAGGCACAGATACGCAGTATTTT | CASTLRWEEGTDTQYF
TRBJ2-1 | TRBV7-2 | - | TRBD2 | TGTGCCAGCAGCAAGATAGGGGCTGGGGTAGCGGGAGCGTACAATGAGCAGTTCTTC | CASSKIGAGVAGAYNEQFF
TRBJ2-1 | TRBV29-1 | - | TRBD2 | TGCAGCGTTGAAGACGGACTAGACCAATACAATGAGCAGTTCTTC | CSVEDGLDQYNEQFF
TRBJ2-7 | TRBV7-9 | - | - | TGTGCCAGCAGCCGCGACAGGATCTACGAGCAGTACTTC | CASSRDRIYEQYF
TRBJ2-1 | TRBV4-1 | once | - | TGCGCCAGCAGCCAAAACGACAGGTATGAGCAGTTCTTC | CASSQNDRYEQFF
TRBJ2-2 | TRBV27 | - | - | TGTGCCAGCAGTCACGGGAACACCGGGGAGCTGTTTTTT | CASSHGNTGELFF
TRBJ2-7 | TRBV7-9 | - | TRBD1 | TGTGCCAGTACCGGGACAGCTCTCTACGAGCAGTACTTC | CASTGTALYEQYF
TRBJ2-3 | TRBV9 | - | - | TGTGCCAGCAGCGAAACAGATACGCAGTATTTT | CASSETDTQYF
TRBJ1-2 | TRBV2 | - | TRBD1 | TGTGCCAGCACCGGACAGGGACTCTATGGCTACACCTTC | CASTGQGLYGYTF
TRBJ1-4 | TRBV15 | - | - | TGTGCCACCAGCAGAATCCCCGAGGCCCCAAATAGGGAAAAACTGTTTTTT | CATSRIPEAPNREKLFF
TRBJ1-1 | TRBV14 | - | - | TGTGCCAGCAGCCAGAGCACTGAAGCTTTCTTT | CASSQSTEAFF
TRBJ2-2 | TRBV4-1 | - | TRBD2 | TGCGCCAGCAGCCAAGATCAGTTCGGGACTAGCGGGAGAGGCGACACCGGGGAGCTGTTTTTT | CASSQDQFGTSGRGDTGELFF
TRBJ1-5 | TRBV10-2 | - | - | TGCGCCAGCAGTGCTACGGGCAGCAATCAGCCCCAGCATTTT | CASSATGSNQPQHF
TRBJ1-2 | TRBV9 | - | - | TGTGCCAGCAGCGCCTGGGGAGATGGAGACTCTGGCTACACCTTC | CASSAWGDGDSGYTF
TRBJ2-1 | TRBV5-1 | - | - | TGCGCCAGCAGCTTGGCCATCGGCAGGGGCTCCTACAATGAGCAGTTCTTC | CASSLAIGRGSYNEQFF
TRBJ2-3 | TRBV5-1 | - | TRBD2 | TGCGCCAGCAGACCCGGCCTAGCGGGAGGGGTATTGCGTGGCACAGATACGCAGTATTTT | CASRPGLAGGVLRGTDTQYF
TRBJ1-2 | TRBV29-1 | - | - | TGCAGCGTTGAAAGAAGATATGGCTACACCTTC | CSVERRYGYTF
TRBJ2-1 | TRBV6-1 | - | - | TGTGCCAGCAGTGAAGACGGTTCCTACAATGAGCAGTTCTTC | CASSEDGSYNEQFF
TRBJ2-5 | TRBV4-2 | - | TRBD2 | TGTGCCAGCAGCCAAGATCCGACTAGCGGGAGAGAGACCCAGTACTTC | CASSQDPTSGRETQYF
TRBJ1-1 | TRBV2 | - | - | TGTGCCAGCTCCCGCCAGGTGGCAGAGAACACTGAAGCTTTCTTT | CASSRQVAENTEAFF
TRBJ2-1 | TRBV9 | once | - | TGTGCCAGCAGCGTAGAAGGTGATGAGCAGTTCTTC | CASSVEGDEQFF
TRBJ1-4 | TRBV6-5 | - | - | TGTGCCAGCAGGTGGACGGCTACTAATGAAAAACTGTTTTTT | CASRWTATNEKLFF
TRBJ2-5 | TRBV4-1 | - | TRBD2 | TGCGCCAGCAGCCAAGTTCCGGGAGCGGGAGAAGAGACCCAGTACTTC | CASSQVPGAGEETQYF
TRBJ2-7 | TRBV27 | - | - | TGTGCCAGCAGCTGGACACCATACTACGAGCAGTACTTC | CASSWTPYYEQYF